This TCR beta chain was retrieved from a study of shared clonotypes between healthy human individuals (dated by TCRdb to 2020 to 2022). For the wider study: The cohort comprised a couple of women and a few men aged 18 to 49 years. For each donor, three plates each were used for CD4 naive and CD4 memory, two plates were used for CD8 naive, and one plate was used for CD8 memory. Libraries were prepared and TCR repertoires were sequenced by different laboratories using diverse techniques, in order to increase sequencing depth and limit assay-specific biases. To estimate repertoire size and how much clonotypes are shared between individuals, the study performed deep sequencing of blood TCR repertoires from 4 to 6 healthy adults. Each donor's leukapheresis produced roughly between roughly 0.85 and 9 billion PBMCs.

Using the deep immunoSEQ assay, TCR CDR3 regions were amplified from genomic DNA by multiplex PCR. Extracted genomic DNA from each cell subset was distributed evenly across all wells of several immunoSEQ 96-well plates, and each plate was treated as a replicate. For sorted subsets, around 200 ng genomic DNA, equal to 30,000 or so T cell genomes, was loaded into each replicate PCR. The purified libraries were quantified using a Qubit 3.0 fluorometer, sized with a Bioanalyzer 2100, and then quantified again using the KAPA Library Quantification kit. Each immunoSEQ 96-well plate was sequenced on its own single-read 150-cycle Illumina NextSeq 550 flow cell. In the authors' own workflow: Because only junctional sequences without quality scores were contained in the immunoSEQ output, filtering matching that applied to full-length reads could not be performed. To assign V/J genes and CDR3, sequences were annotated against IMGT germline references using PyIR, a Python wrapper for IgBLAST v1.9. Reads with weak V/J assignments (E-value above 1e-6), missing CDR3, stop codons, out-of-frame junctions, or ambiguous translated residues were removed. A V3J clonotype was defined by an identical inferred V gene, J gene, and CDR3 amino acid sequence. The percentage overlap between two repertoires was calculated by dividing the number of shared unique clonotypes by the size of the smaller repertoire. Richness of each repertoire was evaluated using RTK rarefaction, the Chao1 estimator, and Recon v2.1 estimates of unobserved clonotypes. Generation probabilities were computed with OLGA for all TCRbeta clonotypes obtained by the gDNA method from several donors. The clones in this table, taken by TCRdb from immuneACCESS, are in-frame only. Not every clone is retained; where verified, under half of the shortfall comes from an unresolved V gene, and the cause of the rest is unknown. V, J and clone size were drawn from that table, and D and trimming were deduced from the DNA. Recorded for this sample are over 850,000 clones; 70% to 80% of them occurred a single time. The top ten clonotypes cover 0.4% to 0.55% of the sample.

Donors were healthy HIV-negative adults with no recently reported acute infections or vaccinations. Only Caucasian adults living in Nashville, Tennessee, USA were represented among the donors. CD4+ T cells were enriched by magnetic negative selection; naive cells were then positively selected on CD45RA, and the negative fraction formed the memory subset. Blood was collected by leukapheresis, and PBMCs were isolated by Ficoll-Histopaque density gradient centrifugation and then cryopreserved in liquid nitrogen vapor phase. Analytical flow cytometry was used to check the purity and quantity of every magnetically sorted T cell population. Genomic DNA was isolated from each sorted fraction and quantified by UV absorbance on a Nanodrop 2000c. Details on this clone: No antigen is known for it. No base quality information exists; no much larger clone differs at one position.

The germline V gene specifies MDHEN as CDR1 and SYDVKM as CDR2. The germline V and J ends show losses of 6 bases and 3 bases respectively, and no gene match explains 4 bases of the junction. The CDR3 runs 14 residues from the cysteine to the phenylalanine. Only CDR3 DNA is held: 42 bases, read in frame from base 1. The paper as a whole reports these results and caveats: About 5% of naive CD4, 3.5% of naive CD8, 2.3% of memory CD4, and approximately 0.4% of memory CD8 clonotypes were shared across four donors. The small number of donors limited the genetic and exposure-history diversity represented. Incomplete sequencing was indicated by rarefaction of sorted-subset datasets, despite the large sequencing depth. Estimated clonotype richness was generally larger for naive than for memory subsets. Based on pairwise subsampling, the degree of clonotype sharing among donors was expected to be affected by sequencing depth. Compared with non-shared clonotypes, clonotypes shared by all four sorted-subset donors had higher generation probabilities. Sampling was restricted to blood, and TCR repertoires in tissue are likely to differ from TCR repertoires in blood.

The material sequenced was memory CD4+ T cells from PBMCs. The intended sense of this specimen's cell subset or site label: CD45RA-negative fraction. The rearranged segments are TRBV28 and TRBJ2-2, with TRBD1 matching 7 junction bases. This sequence originates from a man in his late teens or twenties in good health. Some clones in this sample may be carry-over from other donors' samples. The sequence in DNA is TGTGCCAGCAGCCGAGGGGGCGACACCGGGGAGCTGTTTTTT. Translated, this is CASSRGGDTGELFF.